The 32 T cell receptor beta chains below were found in one sample sequenced in a study of T cells in Graves' hyperthyroidism and ophthalmopathy. Researchers amplified the TCR beta CDR3 regions from RNA transcripts. Primed by the HTBI set, a first-round RT-PCR was run on the TCR CDR3. Via MiXCR, TCRdb re-called the multiplex PCR reads, giving one row per CDR3 protein. The sample records 500,000 to 750,000 distinct CDR3 sequences, roughly 46% being singletons. The specimen was peripheral blood or thyroid tissue (not recorded which). These receptors were collected from a woman under 30 with Graves' hyperthyroidism.

This clonotype was seen repeatedly, ten times or more. V and J are TRBV19 and TRBJ2-7; 10 bases align to TRBD1. Trimming took 4 bases from V and 3 from J; bases not matched to a gene: 3. Looked up from germline, CDR1 is LNHDA and CDR2 is SQIVND (reference sequence). The CDR3 consists of 14 residues. In nucleotides, the CDR3 is TGTGCCAGTAGTACTCGGACAGGGGGCTACGAGCAGTACTTC. As protein: CASSTRTGGYEQYF. The full variable domain, completed using reference TRBV19 and TRBJ2-7, is DGGITQSPKYLFRKEGQNVTLSCEQNLNHDAMYWYRQDPGQGLRLIYYSQIVNDFQKGDIAEGYSVSREKKESFPLTVTSAQKNPTAFYLCASSTRTGGYEQYFGPGTRLTVT.

V and J are TRBV7-9 and TRBJ2-1; weak D call: TRBD2 (6 bases). The V end was cut by 3 bases, the J end by 4 bases, with 16 bases between. The V gene's germline CDR1 is SEHNR and CDR2 FQNEAQ (reference sequence). This CDR3 spans 16 amino acids. The CDR3 spells CASSLSRRGLYNEQFF. The DNA for the CDR3 is TGTGCCAGCAGCTTGAGTAGGCGGGGATTGTACAATGAGCAGTTCTTC.

V is TRBV2 and J is TRBJ1-2; TRBD1 agrees at 7 bases. The CDR3 covers 13 residues. In germline, CDR1 is SNHLY, CDR2 FYNNEI. V lost 4 bases, J lost 8 bases, and 7 bases stayed unmatched. For the CDR3, the DNA is TGTGCCAGCAGTGTGGGGACAGTCTTAGGCTACACCTTC. Protein product: CASSVGTVLGYTF.

Concerning this clonotype itself: Possible read error: a much larger clone is one base away. The rearrangement links TRBV5-4 to TRBJ2-7; 9 nucleotides agree with TRBD2. CDR3 length: 17 residues. CDR1 is SGHNT and CDR2 is YYREEE in the germline V gene (reference sequence). V trimming: 1 base; J trimming: 3 bases; junction bases outside the gene matches: 11. This CDR3 is CASSLPPSSGKVYEQYF. In nucleotides, the CDR3 is TGTGCCAGCAGCTTGCCCCCCTCTAGCGGGAAGGTCTACGAGCAGTACTTC.

This clonotype has more than one count but fewer than ten. The V gene is TRBV27, the J gene TRBJ2-2, with 11 positions matching TRBD2. Trimming took 4 bases from V and 3 from J; bases not matched to a gene: 4. The CDR3 has 16 amino acids. The V gene's germline CDR1 is MNHEY and CDR2 SMNVEV (reference sequence). The CDR3 region has the DNA TGTGCCAGCAGTTCCCTAGCGGGAGGTTACACCGGGGAGCTGTTTTTT. It specifies CASSSLAGGYTGELFF.

This clonotype was counted at least ten times. The rearrangement links TRBV7-2 to TRBJ2-7; D unclear. This CDR3 has 14 amino acids. V was trimmed by 1 base and J by 1 base, leaving 8 bases between them. The germline gives CDR1 SGHTA, CDR2 FQGNSA. The CDR3 sequence is CASSLDYRSYEQYF. The CDR3 DNA follows: TGTGCCAGCAGCTTAGATTACAGATCCTACGAGCAGTACTTC.

In its sample, this clonotype was seen many times. The CDR3 loop reads CASSSTGIGTEAFF. CDR3 in DNA: TGCGCCAGCAGTTCGACAGGTATCGGCACTGAAGCTTTCTTT. The chain employs TRBV10-1 and TRBJ1-1; the D gene is possibly TRBD1 (6 bases). This CDR3 region has 14 residues. Germline-derived CDR1 and CDR2 are WNHNN and SYGVQD (reference sequence). V lost 5 bases and J lost 4, with 14 bases in between.

On this clonotype itself: Since a much larger clone is just one base distant, this may be a read error. V gene TRBV5-1 combines with J gene TRBJ1-4; TRBD1 matches 12 bases. Germline CDR1 and CDR2: SGHRS and YFSETQ. Unmatched junction bases numbered 15, after V lost 4 bases and J lost 14 bases. The CDR3 is 16 amino acids. The CDR3 DNA is TGCGCCAGCAGCCTAGGGACAGGGGGCTTCTGGAGTGCGCTGTTTTTT. Translating gives CASSLGTGGFWSALFF.

Note on this clonotype: This clone may be a read error of a much larger clone one base away. The chain combines TRBV11-2 with TRBJ2-7, with 8 bases identical to TRBD2. Germline values: CDR1 SGHAT, CDR2 FQNNGV. The CDR3 sequence is 15 residues long. The CDR3 is CACSLEAGVRDEQYF. CDR3 bases: TGTGCCTGCAGCTTAGAAGCGGGAGTCCGGGACGAGCAGTACTTC.

The rearrangement uses TRBV2 and TRBJ1-4, with a weak D call TRBD1 (5 bases). Germline assignment: CDR1 SNHLY and CDR2 FYNNEI. The CDR3 has 15 residues. Trimming stripped 4 bases from V and 5 bases from J, with 14 bases between. Here the CDR3 reads CASSGRRQSNEKLFF. The CDR3 DNA reads TGTGCCAGCAGTGGTCGGAGACAGTCCAATGAAAAACTGTTTTTT.

The chain employs TRBV2 and TRBJ2-2, with 14 bases identical to TRBD2. This CDR3 is built from 16 residues. Germline-derived CDR1 and CDR2 are SNHLY and FYNNEI. The V segment lost 3 bases and the J segment 6 bases; nucleotides outside the gene matches: 3. The CDR3 region is CASSDGTSGSPGELFF. For the CDR3, the DNA is TGTGCCAGCAGTGACGGGACTAGCGGGAGCCCCGGGGAGCTGTTTTTT.

The V call is TRBV29-1, the J call TRBJ2-6; D gene uncertain. CDR1 is SQVTM, CDR2 ANQGSEA, per germline. The CDR3 loop spans 16 amino acids. V dropped 4 bases and J dropped 4 bases, with 17 bases sitting between them. Here the CDR3 reads CSVVKGASSGANVLTF. The DNA for the CDR3 is TGCAGCGTTGTGAAGGGTGCGAGTTCCGGGGCCAACGTCCTGACTTTC.

The rearrangement joins TRBV7-8 to TRBJ2-7; 12 bases are shared with TRBD2. Germline values: CDR1 SGHVS, CDR2 FQNEAQ. Trimming removed 8 bases from V and 4 bases from J; junction bases left unmatched: 12. CDR3 length: 16 residues. The CDR3 region has the DNA TGTGCCAGCGGCCAATCAACTAGCGGGAGGTTGTACGAGCAGTACTTC. This encodes CASGQSTSGRLYEQYF.

A note on this clonotype: The junction does not match germline at one end; this may be a read error. V usage is TRBV18 and J usage is TRBJ1-3, with D perhaps matching TRBD1 (5 bases). The length of the CDR3 is 14 residues. Per germline, CDR1 KGHSH and CDR2 LQKENI. The CDR3 DNA follows: TGTGCCTGCTCACTCGCGACAGCTCGAAACACCATATATTTT. Protein: CACSLATARNTIYF.

The gene calls are TRBV12-3 or TRBV12-4 and TRBJ2-5; 9 bases are a match to TRBD1. CDR3 length equals 15 residues. J was trimmed by 3 bases and V by 5 bases; bases with no gene match: 7. CDR3 bases: TGTGCCAGCAGTGGAATGGGACAGGGTGAAGAGACCCAGTACTTC. Its translation is CASSGMGQGEETQYF.

The rearrangement uses TRBV2 and TRBJ2-2; TRBD2 matches at 7 bases. CDR1 SNHLY and CDR2 FYNNEI come from the germline V gene. V shed 0 bases and J 3 bases; nucleotides not matched to a gene: 10. This CDR3 contains 18 residues. Written as DNA, the CDR3 is TGTGCCAGCAGTGAAGCGTATCCGGGAGGTTCATACACCGGGGAGCTGTTTTTT. Protein: CASSEAYPGGSYTGELFF. The whole variable domain, remainder taken from reference TRBV2 and TRBJ2-2, is EPEVTQTPSHQVTQMGQEVILRCVPISNHLYFYWYRQILGQKVEFLVSFYNNEISEKSEIFDDQFSVERPDGSNFTLKIRSTKLEDSAMYFCASSEAYPGGSYTGELFFGEGSRLTVL.

Note on this clonotype: The junction does not match germline at one end; this may be a read error. This chain connects TRBV7-3 to TRBJ1-5; D possibly corresponds to TRBD1 (5 bases). The CDR3 contains 16 residues. CDR1 SGHTA and CDR2 FQGTGA come from the germline V gene. This CDR3 reads CASSLGSGAWGDTQCF. The CDR3 coding sequence is TGTGCCAGCAGCTTAGGGAGCGGGGCCTGGGGAGATACGCAGTGTTTT.

This clonotype appeared a few times. The V gene is TRBV29-1, the J gene TRBJ2-7; TRBD2 aligns across 11 bases. Germline CDR1 is SQVTM and CDR2 is ANQGSEA. This CDR3 has 14 amino acids. The ends lost 2 bases at V and 7 bases at J; junction bases unmatched: 7. CDR3 in amino acids: CSVEIAGGPDEQYF. The CDR3, as DNA: TGCAGCGTTGAAATAGCGGGAGGGCCAGATGAGCAGTACTTC.

The rearrangement uses TRBV7-3 and TRBJ1-1, with D perhaps matching TRBD1 (6 bases). CDR3 size: 15 residues. V was pared by 6 bases and J by 4 bases, with 18 bases between. CDR1 and CDR2 from the germline V gene are SGHTA and FQGTGA. The CDR3 DNA follows: TGTGCCAGCAGTGCACTCCAGGGGCGCGGCACTGAAGCTTTCTTT. Translated, it gives CASSALQGRGTEAFF. Full variable domain (missing parts from reference TRBV7-3 and TRBJ1-1): GAGVSQTPSNKVTEKGKYVELRCDPISGHTALYWYRQSLGQGPEFLIYFQGTGAADDSGLPNDRFFAVRPEGSVSTLKIQRTERGDSAVYLCASSALQGRGTEAFFGQGTRLTVV.

This clonotype was counted once. The rearrangement uses TRBV6-2 or TRBV6-3 and TRBJ2-7, with D tentatively TRBD1 (5 bases). Germline CDR1 and CDR2: MNHEY and SVGEGT. This CDR3 spans 16 amino acids. The ends were cut back, 2 bases at V and 4 bases at J, with 18 bases in the middle. CDR3 bases: TGTGCCAGCAGTTACCCTCTCAAGGGGATATCTTACGAGCAGTACTTC. It encodes CASSYPLKGISYEQYF.

The chain carries TRBV10-1 and TRBJ2-3; D ambiguous. The germline gives CDR1 WNHNN, CDR2 SYGVQD (reference sequence). The length of the CDR3 is 13 residues. Trimming removed 2 bases at V and 0 bases at J, with 3 bases between. The CDR3 DNA sequence: TGCGCCAGCAGTGAGGACAGCACAGATACGCAGTATTTT. Protein: CASSEDSTDTQYF.

The chain carries TRBV11-3 and TRBJ2-6; TRBD2 aligns across 11 bases. CDR1 is SGHNT, CDR2 YENEEA, per germline. The CDR3 loop spans 18 amino acids. Trimming took 6 bases from V and 3 from J; bases not matched to a gene: 10. The DNA of the CDR3 is TGTGCCAGCAGTCCAACACTAGCGGGAGCTTTTGGGGCCAACGTCCTGACTTTC. Amino acids: CASSPTLAGAFGANVLTF. The whole variable domain, filled in from reference TRBV11-3 and TRBJ2-6, reads EAGVVQSPRYKIIEKKQPVAFWCNPISGHNTLYWYLQNLGQGPELLIRYENEEAVDDSQLPKDRFSAERLKGVDSTLKIQPAELGDSAVYLCASSPTLAGAFGANVLTFGAGSRLTVL.

This clonotype occurred a few times. The chain combines TRBV28 with TRBJ2-7; weak D call: TRBD1 (6 bases). CDR1 MDHEN and CDR2 SYDVKM come from the germline V gene. The CDR3 loop spans 15 amino acids. V was cut by 2 bases and J by 0 bases, with 11 bases left in between. In DNA form, the CDR3 reads TGTGCCAGCAGTTTAGGGACATTGGACTCCTACGAGCAGTACTTC. Its protein product is CASSLGTLDSYEQYF. The variable domain in full, completed from reference TRBV28 and TRBJ2-7, reads DVKVTQSSRYLVKRTGEKVFLECVQDMDHENMFWYRQDPGLGLRLIYFSYDVKMKEKGDIPEGYSVSREKKERFSLILESASTNQTSMYLCASSLGTLDSYEQYFGPGTRLTVT.

The genes are TRBV19 and TRBJ2-7; TRBD2 matches 9 bases. Germline V gives CDR1 LNHDA, CDR2 SQIVND (reference sequence). V gave up 8 bases and J gave up 7 bases; unmatched junction bases: 15. The CDR3 length is 15 residues. The DNA of the CDR3 is TGTGCCAGTTCTGGAGGGACTAGCTTACTCGGGGAGCAGTACTTC. Residues: CASSGGTSLLGEQYF.

This clonotype showed up just a few times. The rearrangement links TRBV20-1 to TRBJ2-3; 12 bases are shared with TRBD2. This CDR3 contains 15 residues. Germline CDR1 DFQATT, CDR2 SNEGSKA (reference sequence). Losses at the gene ends were 6 bases for V and 2 bases for J; bases not matched to a gene: 6. CDR3 bases: TGCAGTGCGACGGGACTAGCGGGTCCCACAGATACGCAGTATTTT. It specifies CSATGLAGPTDTQYF.

In its sample, this clonotype was seen many times. This rearrangement joins TRBV20-1 to TRBJ1-1, with 9 bases matching TRBD1. With 4 bases clipped from V and 4 bases from J, the junction kept 1 base outside the gene matches. The CDR3 totals 12 residues. Germline values: CDR1 DFQATT, CDR2 SNEGSKA (reference sequence). The CDR3 DNA sequence: TGCAGTGCTACGACAGGGGGCACTGAAGCTTTCTTT. It is translated as CSATTGGTEAFF.

A remark on this clonotype: The CDR3 does not end in the conserved phenylalanine or tryptophan, so this is likely a read error. The limits of the CDR3 on the DNA are not certain, so only TCRdb's listed CDR3 is given. This chain uses TRBV20-1 with TRBJ1-1; TRBD1, the table's D call, was not compared with the DNA. 11 amino acids form the CDR3, both terminal residues included. Germline V gives CDR1 DFQATT, CDR2 SNEGSKA (reference sequence). CDR3 amino acids: CSAREQGMANY.

This clonotype showed up many times. The V call is TRBV12-3 or TRBV12-4, the J call TRBJ1-2; weak D call: TRBD1 (6 bases). CDR3 length equals 16 residues. Trimming pared 4 bases from V and 4 bases from J, leaving 19 bases between. This CDR3 is CASSSLRNRVGYGYTF. The CDR3 DNA reads as TGTGCCAGCAGTTCTTTACGAAACAGGGTGGGCTATGGCTACACCTTC.

V and J are TRBV10-3 and TRBJ1-2, with a weak D call TRBD1 (5 bases). V was clipped by 9 bases and J by 1 base, with 12 bases between them. The CDR3 runs to 13 residues. Per germline, CDR1 ENHRY and CDR2 SYGVKD. In nucleotides, the CDR3 is TGTGCCATTGGGACGGGACTTAACTATGGCTACACCTTC. Its translation is CAIGTGLNYGYTF.

The rearrangement uses TRBV7-9 and TRBJ1-5; a weak D match, TRBD1 (6 bases). Trimming took 2 bases from V and 6 from J, leaving 14 bases between them. Germline CDR1 and CDR2: SEHNR and FQNEAQ (reference sequence). This CDR3 is built from 15 residues. The CDR3 nucleotides are TGTGCCAGCAGCTTATGGCCCAACAGGGCTCAGCCCCAGCATTTT. Its translation is CASSLWPNRAQPQHF.

This chain uses TRBV15 with TRBJ2-3; D perhaps matches TRBD2 (5 bases). The germline V gene has CDR1 LNHNV and CDR2 YYDKDF (reference sequence). Trimming took 8 bases from V and 4 from J, leaving 22 bases between them. The CDR3 is 16 residues long. The CDR3 protein is CATASGPSEGADTQYF. In nucleotides, the CDR3 is TGTGCCACCGCCTCCGGGCCCTCCGAGGGTGCAGATACGCAGTATTTT. The full variable domain, with the rest looked up from reference TRBV15 and TRBJ2-3, is DAMVIQNPRYQVTQFGKPVTLSCSQTLNHNVMYWYQQKSSQAPKLLFHYYDKDFNNEADTPDNFQSRRPNTSFCFLDIRSPGLGDTAMYLCATASGPSEGADTQYFGPGTRLTVL.

J is TRBJ2-5 and V is TRBV9; D is perhaps TRBD2 (6 bases). The V gene lost 0 bases and the J gene lost 5 bases, with 8 bases spanning the gap. The CDR3 runs to 13 residues. Germline CDR1 SGDLS, CDR2 YYNGEE. This CDR3 reads CASSVGSGETQYF. DNA of the CDR3: TGTGCCAGCAGCGTAGGGAGCGGGGAGACCCAGTACTTC.